One sample yielded the 13 T cell receptor beta chains listed below, sequenced in a study of human T cells and chemical hapten exposure (dated by TCRdb to 2020 to 2022). The time point label corresponds to: healthy volunteer bleed at 2 weeks. Total RNA was extracted from unfractionated whole blood collected in Tempus Blood RNA tubes. Receptors were amplified or captured by RACE. Data came from a NextSeq 500. TCRdb's own reprocessing of the public reads used fastp at Q25 and MiXCR and kept productive beta chains. Each CDR3 protein gets just one entry, which takes the most common genes and DNA from the rows behind it. A total of 130,000 or so distinct CDR3 sequences appear in this sample, approximately 8.3% of them only once. 1.5% to 2% of the sample belongs to the ten largest clones. The sequencing input was whole blood. Receptor source: a male donor in good health. Some clones in this sample may be carry-over from other donors' samples.

CDR3 in DNA: TGCAGTGCTAGTTCGCGGGTCGAGGTGGGTGAGCAGTTCTTC. It translates to CSASSRVEVGEQFF. The chain combines TRBV20-1 with TRBJ2-1, with D perhaps TRBD2 (5 bases). Trimming removed 3 bases at V and 9 bases at J, with 18 bases between. CDR1 is DFQATT, CDR2 SNEGSKA, per germline (reference sequence). This CDR3 contains 14 residues.

This clonotype turned up a few times. The J gene is TRBJ2-7, the V gene TRBV12-3 or TRBV12-4; TRBD2 agrees at 7 bases. With V trimmed by 1 base and J by 3 bases, 12 bases remained unmatched. CDR3 length equals 17 residues. CDR3 sequence reads: CASSLDIRGRRRYEQYF. DNA for the CDR3: TGTGCCAGCAGTTTAGATATCCGCGGGAGACGGCGCTACGAGCAGTACTTC.

CDR3 protein: CASSTGLAEYTGELFF. The CDR3 region has the DNA TGTGCCAGTAGCACGGGACTAGCTGAATACACCGGGGAGCTGTTTTTT. J is TRBJ2-2 and V is TRBV19, with TRBD2 identical over 9 bases. Trimming cost V 6 bases and J 3 bases; bases outside gene matches: 8. Germline lookup yields CDR1 LNHDA and CDR2 SQIVND (reference sequence). The length of the CDR3 is 16 residues. Drawing the rest from reference TRBV19 and TRBJ2-2, the complete variable domain is DGGITQSPKYLFRKEGQNVTLSCEQNLNHDAMYWYRQDPGQGLRLIYYSQIVNDFQKGDIAEGYSVSREKKESFPLTVTSAQKNPTAFYLCASSTGLAEYTGELFFGEGSRLTVL.

This chain connects TRBV10-3 to TRBJ2-7; 8 nucleotides line up with TRBD1. In germline, CDR1 is ENHRY, CDR2 SYGVKD. V trimming: 0 bases; J trimming: 5 bases; junction bases outside the gene matches: 6. CDR3 length: 15 residues. The DNA for the CDR3 is TGTGCCATCAGTGAGTCGCAGGGGGCCATGGACGAGCAGTACTTC. This codes for CAISESQGAMDEQYF.

This clonotype was found many times. The chain combines TRBV4-1 with TRBJ2-7, with TRBD1 as a possible D gene (6 bases). Germline V gene lookup returns CDR1 MGHRA and CDR2 YSYEKL. The CDR3 covers 14 residues. The germline V and J ends were trimmed by 5 bases and 5 bases, with 16 bases remaining between them. This CDR3 is CASSEGESGDEQYF. In nucleotides, the CDR3 is TGCGCCAGCAGCGAGGGGGAAAGCGGTGACGAGCAGTACTTC.

At least ten counts were recorded for this clonotype. V gene TRBV29-1 combines with J gene TRBJ2-1; 7 bases are shared with TRBD1. The V segment lost 6 bases and the J segment 4 bases; nucleotides outside the gene matches: 12. The length of the CDR3 is 15 residues. Germline assignment: CDR1 SQVTM and CDR2 ANQGSEA. CDR3 protein: CSVSPRDSNYNEQFF. In DNA form, the CDR3 reads TGCAGCGTCTCGCCACGGGACAGTAATTACAATGAGCAGTTCTTC.

This clonotype was recorded many times. The rearrangement uses TRBV7-9 and TRBJ2-7; a weak D match, TRBD2 (6 bases). Between the trimmed V and J ends, which lost 3 bases and 0 bases, there was a span of 6 bases. The CDR3 has 13 residues. Germline V gene lookup returns CDR1 SEHNR and CDR2 FQNEAQ (reference sequence). The CDR3 spells CASSLTSSYEQYF. The CDR3 DNA sequence: TGTGCCAGCAGCTTGACTAGCTCCTACGAGCAGTACTTC.

The chain joins TRBV5-5 to TRBJ2-7, with 9 bases fitting TRBD1. Germline V CDR1 and CDR2: SGHKS, YYEKEE (reference sequence). With 5 bases clipped from V and 4 bases from J, the junction kept 13 bases outside the gene matches. CDR3 length equals 16 residues. CDR3 loop: CASSLTPGQGWYEQYF. CDR3 nucleotide sequence: TGTGCCAGCAGTCTAACTCCGGGACAGGGATGGTACGAGCAGTACTTC.

This chain connects TRBV3-1 to TRBJ2-1; D is perhaps TRBD1 or TRBD2 (5 bases each). The CDR3 has 17 residues. Trimming took off 4 bases at V and 0 bases at J, with 16 bases between the two ends. Germline values: CDR1 LGHDT, CDR2 YNNKEL (reference sequence). The CDR3 nucleotides are TGTGCCAGCAGCCGTACCGGGGCAGCGTACTCCTACAATGAGCAGTTCTTC. It encodes CASSRTGAAYSYNEQFF.

The rearrangement uses TRBV3-1 and TRBJ1-4, with D perhaps TRBD1 (5 bases). This CDR3 has 15 amino acids. Trimming left V 0 bases short and J 8 bases short, with 13 bases between. Per germline, CDR1 LGHDT and CDR2 YNNKEL (reference sequence). In nucleotides, the CDR3 is TGTGCCAGCAGCCAAGAGGGAGGGGTATCCGAAAAACTGTTTTTT. It specifies CASSQEGGVSEKLFF.

Note on this clonotype: At one of its ends the junction is not consistent with the germline gene, which may arise from a read error. This chain joins TRBV6-5 and TRBJ1-5; TRBD1 aligns across 10 bases. Germline V gene data show CDR1 as MNHEY and CDR2 as SVGAGI. This CDR3 region has 16 residues. The CDR3 loop is CTSSPGQGVFNQPQHF. The CDR3 DNA reads TGTACCAGCAGCCCAGGACAGGGGGTATTCAATCAGCCCCAGCATTTT.

This clonotype came up a few times. The chain links TRBV20-1 to TRBJ2-1; D might be TRBD2 (6 bases). The CDR3 consists of 16 residues. The germline V gene encodes CDR1 DFQATT and CDR2 SNEGSKA (reference sequence). Trimming pared 6 bases from V and 2 bases from J, leaving 20 bases between. DNA for the CDR3: TGCAGTGCCCCCTGGGGGGTACTAGCTGCCTACAATGAGCAGTTCTTC. This encodes CSAPWGVLAAYNEQFF.

This clonotype was observed a handful of times. The rearrangement joins TRBV29-1 to TRBJ1-1; D remains unclear. The CDR3 spans 14 residues. V was cut by 1 base and J by 1 base, with 10 bases left in between. Germline values: CDR1 SQVTM, CDR2 ANQGSEA. The CDR3 DNA follows: TGCAGCGTTGAAGGCGGACGGGAGAACACTGAAGCTTTCTTT. This encodes CSVEGGRENTEAFF. The full variable domain, in which reference TRBV29-1 and TRBJ1-1 provide the parts outside the CDR3, is SAVISQKPSRDICQRGTSLTIQCQVDSQVTMMFWYRQQPGQSLTLIATANQGSEATYESGFVIDKFPISRPNLTFSTLTVSNMSPEDSSIYLCSVEGGRENTEAFFGQGTRLTVV.